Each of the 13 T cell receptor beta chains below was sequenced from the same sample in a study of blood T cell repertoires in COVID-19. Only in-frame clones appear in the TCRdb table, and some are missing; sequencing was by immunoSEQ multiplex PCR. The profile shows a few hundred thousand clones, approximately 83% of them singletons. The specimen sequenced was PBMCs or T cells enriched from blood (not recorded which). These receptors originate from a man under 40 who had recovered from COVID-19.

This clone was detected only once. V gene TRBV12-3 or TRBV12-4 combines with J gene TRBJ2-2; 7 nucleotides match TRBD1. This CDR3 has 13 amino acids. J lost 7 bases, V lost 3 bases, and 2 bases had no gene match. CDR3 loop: CASSFGDSGELFF. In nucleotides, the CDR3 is TGTGCCAGCAGTTTTGGGGACAGCGGGGAGCTGTTTTTT.

CDR3 coding DNA: TGTGCCAGCAGTCCCGGGACAGGGACCTACGAGCAGTACTTC. Translated, it gives CASSPGTGTYEQYF. The chain has TRBV5-6 and TRBJ2-7; 9 bases align to TRBD1. This CDR3 is built from 14 residues. With V trimmed by 5 bases and J by 2 bases, 5 bases remained unmatched. Per the germline V gene, CDR1 is SGHDT and CDR2 is YYEEEE.

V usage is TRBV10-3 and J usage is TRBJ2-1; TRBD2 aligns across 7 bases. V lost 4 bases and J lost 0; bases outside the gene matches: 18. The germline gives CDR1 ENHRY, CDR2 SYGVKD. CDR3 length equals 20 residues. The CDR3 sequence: CAISGAPLAQGRSSYNEQFF. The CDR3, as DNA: TGTGCCATCAGTGGGGCCCCACTAGCGCAAGGCCGGAGCTCCTACAATGAGCAGTTCTTC.

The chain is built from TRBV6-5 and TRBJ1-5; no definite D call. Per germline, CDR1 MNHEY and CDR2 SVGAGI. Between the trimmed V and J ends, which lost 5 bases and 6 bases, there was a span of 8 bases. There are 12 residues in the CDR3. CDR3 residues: CASSPPGQPQHF. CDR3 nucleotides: TGTGCCAGCAGTCCACCGGGTCAGCCCCAGCATTTT.

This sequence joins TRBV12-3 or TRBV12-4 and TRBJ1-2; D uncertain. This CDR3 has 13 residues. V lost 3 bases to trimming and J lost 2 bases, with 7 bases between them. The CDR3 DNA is TGTGCCAGCAGTTTTAACAGAAACTATGGCTACACCTTC. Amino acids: CASSFNRNYGYTF.

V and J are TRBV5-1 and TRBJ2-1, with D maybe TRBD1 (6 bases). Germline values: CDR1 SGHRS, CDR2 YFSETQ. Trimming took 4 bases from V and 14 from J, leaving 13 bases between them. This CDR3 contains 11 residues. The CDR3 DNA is TGCGCCAGCAGCGTACAGGGTTTGGAGTTCTTC. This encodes CASSVQGLEFF. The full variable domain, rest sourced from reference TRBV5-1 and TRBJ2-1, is KAGVTQTPRYLIKTRGQQVTLSCSPISGHRSVSWYQQTPGQGLQFLFEYFSETQRNKGNFPGRFSGRQFSNSRSEMNVSTLELGDSALYLCASSVQGLEFFGPGTRLTVL.

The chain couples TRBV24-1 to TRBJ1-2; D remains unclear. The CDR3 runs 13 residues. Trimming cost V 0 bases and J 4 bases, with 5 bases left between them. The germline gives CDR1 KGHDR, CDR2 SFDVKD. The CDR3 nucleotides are TGTGCCACCAGTGATTTGTATTTCTATGGCTACACCTTC. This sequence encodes CATSDLYFYGYTF.

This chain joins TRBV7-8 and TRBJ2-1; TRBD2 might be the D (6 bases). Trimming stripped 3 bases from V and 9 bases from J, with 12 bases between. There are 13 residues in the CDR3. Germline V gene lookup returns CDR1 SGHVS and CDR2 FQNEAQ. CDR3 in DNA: TGTGCCAGCAGCTTGGGGACTTCTAGTGAGCAGTTCTTC. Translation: CASSLGTSSEQFF.

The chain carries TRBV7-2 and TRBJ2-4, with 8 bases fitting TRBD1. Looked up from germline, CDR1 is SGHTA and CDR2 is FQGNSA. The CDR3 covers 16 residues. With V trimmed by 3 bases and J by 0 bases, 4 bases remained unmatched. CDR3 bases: TGTGCCAGCAGCTTCGGCAGGGGGCGAGCCAAAAACATTCAGTACTTC. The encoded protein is CASSFGRGRAKNIQYF.

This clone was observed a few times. CDR3 nucleotide sequence: TGTGCCAGCAGTTTTCAGACAGGCTATGGCTACACCTTC. Amino acids: CASSFQTGYGYTF. The chain carries TRBV12-3 or TRBV12-4 and TRBJ1-2; possibly TRBD1 for D (6 bases). CDR3 size: 13 residues. V was cut by 3 bases and J by 4 bases, with 9 bases left in between.

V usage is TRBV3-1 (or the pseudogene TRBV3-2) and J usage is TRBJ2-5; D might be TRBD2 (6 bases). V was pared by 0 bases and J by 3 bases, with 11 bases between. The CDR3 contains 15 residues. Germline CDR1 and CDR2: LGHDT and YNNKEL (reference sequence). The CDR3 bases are TGTGCCAGCAGCCAAGATAGCCCGGGGGAAGAGACCCAGTACTTC. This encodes CASSQDSPGEETQYF.

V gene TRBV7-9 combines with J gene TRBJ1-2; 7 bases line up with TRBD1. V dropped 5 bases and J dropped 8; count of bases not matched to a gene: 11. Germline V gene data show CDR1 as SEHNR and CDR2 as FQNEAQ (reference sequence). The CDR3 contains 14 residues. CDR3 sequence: CASSRTGDGSGYTF. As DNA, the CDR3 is TGTGCCAGCAGCCGTACAGGGGATGGGAGCGGCTACACCTTC.

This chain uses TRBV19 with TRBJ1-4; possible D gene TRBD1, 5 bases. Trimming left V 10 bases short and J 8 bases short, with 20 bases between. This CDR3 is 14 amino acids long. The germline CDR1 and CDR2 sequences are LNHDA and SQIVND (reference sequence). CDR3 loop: CATTEGVVGEKLFF. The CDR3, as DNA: TGTGCCACCACCGAAGGGGTAGTCGGCGAAAAACTGTTTTTT.